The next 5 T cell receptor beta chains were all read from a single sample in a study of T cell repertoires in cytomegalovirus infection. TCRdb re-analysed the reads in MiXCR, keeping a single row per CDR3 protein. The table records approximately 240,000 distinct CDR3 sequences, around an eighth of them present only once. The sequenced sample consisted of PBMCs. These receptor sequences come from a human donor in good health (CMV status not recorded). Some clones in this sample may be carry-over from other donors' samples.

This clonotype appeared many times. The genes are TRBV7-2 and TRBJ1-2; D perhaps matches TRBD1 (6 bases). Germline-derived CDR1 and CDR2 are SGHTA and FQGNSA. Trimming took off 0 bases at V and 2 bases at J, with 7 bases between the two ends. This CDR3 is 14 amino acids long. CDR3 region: CASSLADRNYGYTF. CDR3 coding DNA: TGTGCCAGCAGCTTAGCAGACAGGAACTATGGCTACACCTTC.

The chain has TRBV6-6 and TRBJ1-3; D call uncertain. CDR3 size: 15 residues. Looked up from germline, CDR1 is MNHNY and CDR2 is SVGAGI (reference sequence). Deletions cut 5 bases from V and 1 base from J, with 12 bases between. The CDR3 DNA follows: TGTGCCAGCAGTCCCGTGCCCTTTTCTGGAAACACCATATATTTT. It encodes CASSPVPFSGNTIYF.

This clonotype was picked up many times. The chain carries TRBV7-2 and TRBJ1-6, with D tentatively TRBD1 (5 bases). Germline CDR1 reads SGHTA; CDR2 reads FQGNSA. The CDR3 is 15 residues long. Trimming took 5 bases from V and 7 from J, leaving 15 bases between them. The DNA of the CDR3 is TGTGCCAGCAGCCAACCGACAGAAAACAATTCACCCCTCCACTTT. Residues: CASSQPTENNSPLHF.

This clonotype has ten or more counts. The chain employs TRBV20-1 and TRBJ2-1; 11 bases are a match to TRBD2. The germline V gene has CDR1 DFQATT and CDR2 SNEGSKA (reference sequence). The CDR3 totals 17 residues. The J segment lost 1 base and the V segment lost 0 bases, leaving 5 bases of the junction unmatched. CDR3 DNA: TGCAGTGCTAGAGATAGCCTAGCGGGGGGTTCCTACAATGAGCAGTTCTTC. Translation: CSARDSLAGGSYNEQFF.

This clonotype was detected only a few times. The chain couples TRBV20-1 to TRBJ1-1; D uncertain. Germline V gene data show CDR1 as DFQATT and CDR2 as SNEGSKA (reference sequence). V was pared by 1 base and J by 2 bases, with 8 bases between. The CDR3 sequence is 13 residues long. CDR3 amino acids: CSARGSGNTEAFF. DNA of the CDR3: TGCAGTGCTAGAGGCTCAGGCAACACTGAAGCTTTCTTT.